The 21 T cell receptor beta chains in this list originate from one sample, sequenced in a study of blood T cells in healthy people across ages. Primed by a sample-barcoded 5' primer and a J-beta primer mix, a second PCR proceeded for 7 to 11 cycles. TCRdb passed the 5' RACE reads through MiXCR, listing each CDR3 protein once. The sample holds roughly 1,500,000 distinct CDR3 sequences, 34% seen once. Sequenced input: blood. These receptors came from a woman younger than 45 in good health.

This rearrangement joins TRBV28 to TRBJ1-5; the D is unclear. Trimming removed 8 bases from V and 1 base from J, with 9 bases in between. Germline V CDR1 and CDR2: MDHEN, SYDVKM. This CDR3 is 13 amino acids long. CDR3 amino acids: CASGAASNQPQHF. The CDR3 DNA reads TGTGCCAGCGGTGCAGCAAGCAATCAGCCCCAGCATTTT. The full variable domain, its missing parts supplied by reference TRBV28 and TRBJ1-5, is DVKVTQSSRYLVKRTGEKVFLECVQDMDHENMFWYRQDPGLGLRLIYFSYDVKMKEKGDIPEGYSVSREKKERFSLILESASTNQTSMYLCASGAASNQPQHFGDGTRLSIL.

The CDR3, as DNA: TGCGCCAGCAGCTTGGGTAAGGACGGACGGGGGGCCTATTACAATGAGCAGTTCTTC. As protein: CASSLGKDGRGAYYNEQFF. This chain links TRBV5-1 with TRBJ2-1, with D tentatively TRBD2 (7 bases). Germline V lookup: CDR1 SGHRS, CDR2 YFSETQ. The V gene lost 0 bases and the J gene lost 4 bases, with 23 bases spanning the gap. The length of the CDR3 is 19 residues.

The gene calls are TRBV7-3 and TRBJ2-5; no clear D. Germline V gene lookup returns CDR1 SGHTA and CDR2 FQGTGA. This CDR3 comprises 12 residues. Trimming took off 7 bases at V and 5 bases at J, with 11 bases between the two ends. Here the CDR3 DNA reads TGTGCCAGCATCGACGCCGGTGAGACCCAGTACTTC. Translation: CASIDAGETQYF. Looking up the rest from reference TRBV7-3 and TRBJ2-5 gives the full variable domain: GAGVSQTPSNKVTEKGKYVELRCDPISGHTALYWYRQSLGQGPEFLIYFQGTGAADDSGLPNDRFFAVRPEGSVSTLKIQRTERGDSAVYLCASIDAGETQYFGPGTRLLVL.

The table lists this clonotype with a few counts. V is TRBV5-1 and J is TRBJ2-1; either TRBD1 or TRBD2 may supply D (5 bases each). V lost 1 base to trimming and J lost 8 bases, with 16 bases between them. The CDR3 extends over 15 amino acids. Germline assignment: CDR1 SGHRS and CDR2 YFSETQ. CDR3 region: CASSLSFRDGDEQFF. The DNA of the CDR3 is TGCGCCAGCAGCTTGAGTTTCCGGGACGGGGATGAGCAGTTCTTC.

Of note for this clonotype: A much larger clone is a single base away; this may be a read error. The rearrangement links TRBV29-1 to TRBJ2-3; a possible D gene is TRBD2 (6 bases). V dropped 3 bases and J dropped 10 bases, with 17 bases sitting between them. The CDR3 runs 13 residues. CDR1 is SQVTM and CDR2 is ANQGSEA in the germline V gene. In DNA form, the CDR3 reads TGCAGCGTTGACTTCGGGAGAGGTGATGCGCAGTATTTT. Its translation: CSVDFGRGDAQYF.

At least ten counts were recorded for this clonotype. The V call is TRBV5-1, the J call TRBJ2-5; possibly TRBD1 or TRBD2 for D (5 bases each). V lost 4 bases and J lost 4, with 17 bases in between. The germline gives CDR1 SGHRS, CDR2 YFSETQ. The CDR3 is made up of 15 amino acids. The CDR3 here is CASSEGTRLAETQYF. The CDR3 DNA reads TGCGCCAGCAGCGAAGGGACCAGGCTTGCAGAGACCCAGTACTTC.

This clonotype was counted only a few times. The rearrangement links TRBV7-9 to TRBJ1-1; 11 bases fit TRBD1. CDR1 SEHNR and CDR2 FQNEAQ come from the germline V gene (reference sequence). This CDR3 contains 18 residues. V lost 5 bases, J lost 4 bases, and 15 bases stayed unmatched. CDR3 region: CASSHVLGQGARGTEAFF. CDR3 nucleotide sequence: TGTGCCAGCAGCCACGTCCTTGGACAGGGGGCGCGCGGCACTGAAGCTTTCTTT.

In its sample, this clonotype was seen a few times. This chain uses TRBV7-9 with TRBJ2-1; D not resolved. V was shortened by 5 bases and J by 4 bases, with 18 bases between the two germline ends. This CDR3 has 16 residues. Germline lookup yields CDR1 SEHNR and CDR2 FQNEAQ (reference sequence). The CDR3 DNA is TGTGCCAGCAGCCCAAGGGTTTCTGGGGTATACAATGAGCAGTTCTTC. It is translated as CASSPRVSGVYNEQFF.

This chain joins TRBV5-4 and TRBJ1-2; perhaps TRBD1 as D (6 bases). V was shortened by 0 bases and J by 4 bases, with 16 bases between the two germline ends. Germline CDR1 SGHNT, CDR2 YYREEE (reference sequence). This CDR3 region has 16 residues. The CDR3 sequence is CASSLGHDRTAYGYTF. The CDR3 bases are TGTGCCAGCAGCTTGGGCCACGACAGGACGGCCTATGGCTACACCTTC.

V usage is TRBV3-1 and J usage is TRBJ1-4; D not certain. The V gene's germline CDR1 is LGHDT and CDR2 YNNKEL (reference sequence). This CDR3 region has 14 residues. V lost 4 bases to trimming and J lost 2 bases, with 8 bases between them. CDR3 residues: CASSRAGTNEKLFF. The CDR3 DNA reads as TGTGCCAGCAGCCGGGCCGGTACTAATGAAAAACTGTTTTTT.

This clonotype was observed a handful of times. An end of the junction does not agree with germline; a read error may underlie this. The chain uses TRBV15 and TRBJ2-7; D is possibly TRBD1 (5 bases). CDR1 and CDR2 (germline): LNHNV, YYDKDF (reference sequence). The CDR3 runs 12 residues. This CDR3 is CATADNSYGQYF. The CDR3 DNA follows: TGTGCCACCGCGGACAACTCCTACGGGCAGTACTTC.

The chain recombines TRBV3-1 with TRBJ1-6; no reliable D call. CDR3 length: 17 residues. Germline CDR1 LGHDT, CDR2 YNNKEL (reference sequence). Trimming took 1 base from V and 5 from J, leaving 15 bases between them. The CDR3 here is CASSQGAPGGDNSPLHF. The CDR3 nucleotides are TGTGCCAGCAGCCAAGGAGCGCCCGGTGGGGATAATTCACCCCTCCACTTT.

The chain recombines TRBV20-1 with TRBJ2-7, with 7 bases that match TRBD1. V shed 3 bases, J shed 2 bases, and the junction held 7 bases outside the gene matches. The CDR3 spans 14 residues. Germline CDR1 is DFQATT and CDR2 is SNEGSKA (reference sequence). CDR3 protein: CSARVGTATYEQYF. The DNA of the CDR3 is TGCAGTGCTAGGGTGGGGACAGCGACCTACGAGCAGTACTTC.

The chain links TRBV10-3 to TRBJ1-3; TRBD1 matches at 8 bases. This CDR3 has 15 amino acids. With V trimmed by 0 bases and J by 4 bases, 2 bases remained unmatched. Germline CDR1 ENHRY, CDR2 SYGVKD. The CDR3 DNA reads TGTGCCATCAGTGAGTCGACAGGGGCCGGAAACACCATATATTTT. Protein: CAISESTGAGNTIYF.

This sequence joins TRBV30 and TRBJ1-4; 8 bases agree with TRBD1. J was trimmed by 7 bases and V by 0 bases; bases with no gene match: 1. The CDR3 loop spans 13 amino acids. Germline V gives CDR1 GTSNPN, CDR2 SVGIG (reference sequence). The CDR3 loop is CAWSVTGGEKLFF. CDR3 coding DNA: TGTGCCTGGAGTGTTACAGGGGGTGAAAAACTGTTTTTT. The full variable domain, completed using reference TRBV30 and TRBJ1-4, is SQTIHQWPATLVQPVGSPLSLECTVEGTSNPNLYWYRQAAGRGLQLLFYSVGIGQISSEVPQNLSASRPQDRQFILSSKKLLLSDSGFYLCAWSVTGGEKLFFGSGTQLSVL.

The rearrangement joins TRBV14 to TRBJ2-3, with TRBD1 matching over 9 bases. CDR3 length: 15 residues. Trimming removed 1 base from V and 8 bases from J; junction bases left unmatched: 7. Germline V gene data show CDR1 as SGHDN and CDR2 as FVKESK. CDR3 in DNA: TGTGCCAGCAGCCAAGGATCGACAGGGGGTGGTACGCAGTATTTT. It yields the protein CASSQGSTGGGTQYF.

V usage is TRBV20-1 and J usage is TRBJ2-7; 12 nucleotides match TRBD2. This CDR3 comprises 17 residues. Looked up from germline, CDR1 is DFQATT and CDR2 is SNEGSKA (reference sequence). V lost 5 bases, J lost 6 bases, and 17 bases stayed unmatched. The CDR3 reads CSALRRGLAGGFGEQYF. CDR3 DNA: TGCAGTGCTCTCCGGAGGGGGCTAGCGGGAGGGTTCGGCGAGCAGTACTTC.

This clonotype was observed a few times. The V call is TRBV28, the J call TRBJ1-2; no firm D call. V gave up 7 bases and J gave up 4 bases, with 19 bases separating them. CDR1 MDHEN and CDR2 SYDVKM come from the germline V gene. This CDR3 contains 15 residues. CDR3 coding DNA: TGTGCCAGCACCTCACCCGGACGGAATTTCTATGGCTACACCTTC. Its translation is CASTSPGRNFYGYTF.

The CDR3 coding sequence is TGTGCCAGCAGCTCGACAGGGCTTATCCACAGGGGTAGGGAACGAGCCTACAATGAGCAGTTCTTC. This encodes CASSSTGLIHRGRERAYNEQFF. This chain links TRBV28 with TRBJ2-1; TRBD1 aligns across 7 bases. Germline V gene lookup returns CDR1 MDHEN and CDR2 SYDVKM. This CDR3 contains 22 residues. The ends lost 6 bases at V and 2 bases at J; junction bases unmatched: 28. Full variable domain (missing parts from reference TRBV28 and TRBJ2-1): DVKVTQSSRYLVKRTGEKVFLECVQDMDHENMFWYRQDPGLGLRLIYFSYDVKMKEKGDIPEGYSVSREKKERFSLILESASTNQTSMYLCASSSTGLIHRGRERAYNEQFFGPGTRLTVL.

Details on this clonotype: A much larger clonotype is one base distant, so this may be a read error. The CDR3 region is CAISERTSPYNEQFF. CDR3 coding DNA: TGTGCCATCAGTGAGCGTACCAGTCCCTACAATGAGCAGTTCTTC. The chain joins TRBV10-3 to TRBJ2-1, with D uncertain. The CDR3 sequence is 15 residues long. Trimming removed 2 bases from V and 2 bases from J, with 10 bases in between. Per the germline V gene, CDR1 is ENHRY and CDR2 is SYGVKD.

This clonotype was observed a handful of times. For the CDR3, the DNA is TGTGCCACCAGCAACTACCCGACTAGGATCGCCTACGAGCAGTACTTC. Its translation is CATSNYPTRIAYEQYF. The chain joins TRBV15 to TRBJ2-7; a possible D gene is TRBD2 (6 bases). CDR3 length: 16 residues. V shed 4 bases and J shed 2 bases, with 18 bases lying between them. CDR1 and CDR2 (germline): LNHNV, YYDKDF (reference sequence).